This T cell receptor beta chain stems from a study of cytomegalovirus exposure and HLA in healthy donors. Findings and limits, study-wide: On later analysis, the bulk of CMV-associated TCR beta chains appeared to be HLA-restricted. The listing of fewer than 200 TCR beta chains classed them as cytomegalovirus-associated. As a later analysis showed, a missense DCLRE1C variant was linked to trimming of TCR beta V- and J-genes.

The CDR3 contains 16 residues. V shed 3 bases and J 8 bases; nucleotides not matched to a gene: 8. CDR1 SEHNR and CDR2 FQNEAQ come from the germline V gene (reference sequence). In the case of this clone: Its specificity is unknown.

PCR employed 60 Vbeta and 13 Jbeta primers. Data came from immunoSEQ multiplex PCR; TCRdb stores just in-frame clones and leaves some out. Among 150,000 to 170,000 clones listed, 74% were seen once. This chain uses TRBV7-9 with TRBJ2-1, with 12 nucleotides matching TRBD2. The receptor's source is a man younger than 45 in good health and CMV-seronegative. Source material: PBMCs. As DNA, the CDR3 is TGTGCCAGCAGCTTGGGGAAGACTAGCGGGGGAGATGAGCAGTTCTTC. The encoded protein is CASSLGKTSGGDEQFF.